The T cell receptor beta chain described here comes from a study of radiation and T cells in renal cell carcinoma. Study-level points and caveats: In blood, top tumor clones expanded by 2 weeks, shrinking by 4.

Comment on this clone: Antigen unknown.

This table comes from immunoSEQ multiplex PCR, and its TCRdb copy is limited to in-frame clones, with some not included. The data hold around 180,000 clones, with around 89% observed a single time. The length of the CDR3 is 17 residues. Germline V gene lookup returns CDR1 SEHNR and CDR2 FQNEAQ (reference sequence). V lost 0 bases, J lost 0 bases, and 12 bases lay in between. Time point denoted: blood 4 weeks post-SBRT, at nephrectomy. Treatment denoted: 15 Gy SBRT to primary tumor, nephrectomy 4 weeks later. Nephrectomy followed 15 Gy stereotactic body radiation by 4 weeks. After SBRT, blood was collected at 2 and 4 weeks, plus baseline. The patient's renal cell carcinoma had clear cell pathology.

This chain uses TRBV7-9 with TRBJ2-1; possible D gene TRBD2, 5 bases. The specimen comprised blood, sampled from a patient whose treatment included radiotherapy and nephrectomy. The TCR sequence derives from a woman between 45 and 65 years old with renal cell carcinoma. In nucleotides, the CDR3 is TGTGCCAGCAGCTTAGCGTCGGTGGGGAGCTCCTACAATGAGCAGTTCTTC. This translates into CASSLASVGSSYNEQFF. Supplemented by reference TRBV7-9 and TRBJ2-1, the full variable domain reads DTGVSQNPRHKITKRGQNVTFRCDPISEHNRLYWYRQTLGQGPEFLTYFQNEAQLEKSRLLSDRFSAERPKGSFSTLEIQRTEQGDSAMYLCASSLASVGSSYNEQFFGPGTRLTVL.